The 32 T cell receptor beta chains in this list originate from one sample, sequenced in a study of cytomegalovirus exposure and HLA in healthy donors. PCR used 60 Vbeta primers and 13 Jbeta primers. Only in-frame clones appear in the TCRdb table, and some are missing; sequencing was by immunoSEQ multiplex PCR. The sample comprises 110,000 to 150,000 clones, about 74% of which are singletons, and around 4.1% rests with the top ten. Material for sequencing was PBMCs. Every receptor here comes from a man between 18 and 29 years old in good health and CMV-seropositive.

The chain recombines TRBV29-1 with TRBJ1-5, with TRBD1 identical over 7 bases. Trimming took 7 bases from V and 7 from J; bases not matched to a gene: 13. The length of the CDR3 is 14 residues. Germline CDR1 is SQVTM and CDR2 is ANQGSEA. The CDR3 region is CSAGFGDSRQPQHF. CDR3 DNA: TGCAGCGCGGGGTTTGGGGACAGTCGCCAGCCCCAGCATTTT.

The V and J genes are TRBV29-1 and TRBJ1-1, with no clear D. The V gene's germline CDR1 is SQVTM and CDR2 ANQGSEA. V dropped 4 bases and J dropped 0 bases, with 6 bases sitting between them. The CDR3 sequence is 12 residues long. The CDR3 here is CSVAYMNTEAFF. Here the CDR3 DNA reads TGCAGCGTTGCTTACATGAACACTGAAGCTTTCTTT.

This chain connects TRBV28 to TRBJ1-5, with 8 bases aligning to TRBD1. The CDR3 is 14 residues long. Trimming cost V 7 bases and J 6 bases; bases outside gene matches: 8. Germline V gives CDR1 MDHEN, CDR2 SYDVKM. The CDR3 loop is CASKRSGGIQPQHF. CDR3 sequence (DNA): TGTGCCAGCAAGAGGTCAGGGGGCATTCAGCCCCAGCATTTT. Full variable domain (remainder filled in from reference TRBV28 and TRBJ1-5): DVKVTQSSRYLVKRTGEKVFLECVQDMDHENMFWYRQDPGLGLRLIYFSYDVKMKEKGDIPEGYSVSREKKERFSLILESASTNQTSMYLCASKRSGGIQPQHFGDGTRLSIL.

The chain uses TRBV19 and TRBJ1-3; no clear D gene. The V end was cut by 3 bases, the J end by 0 bases, with 6 bases between. This CDR3 comprises 14 residues. Germline V gives CDR1 LNHDA, CDR2 SQIVND (reference sequence). CDR3 protein: CASSMVRSGNTIYF. DNA of the CDR3: TGTGCCAGTAGTATGGTGCGCTCTGGAAACACCATATATTTT.

This chain links TRBV30 with TRBJ2-5, with 16 bases identical to TRBD2. The CDR3 length is 17 residues. The junction had 8 bases not matched to a gene; V was cut back by 4 bases and J by 3 bases. Germline V lookup: CDR1 GTSNPN, CDR2 SVGIG (reference sequence). The CDR3 protein is CAWISGTSGRAEETQYF. The CDR3 DNA sequence: TGTGCCTGGATTTCCGGGACTAGCGGGAGGGCCGAAGAGACCCAGTACTTC.

V is TRBV5-1 and J is TRBJ2-2; 12 positions agree with TRBD2. The V gene's germline CDR1 is SGHRS and CDR2 YFSETQ. The CDR3 consists of 17 residues. With V trimmed by 3 bases and J by 6 bases, 9 bases remained unmatched. CDR3 bases: TGCGCCAGCAGCTCTCACCCTAGCGGGGGGGCGGCCGGGGAGCTGTTTTTT. Protein: CASSSHPSGGAAGELFF.

The rearrangement uses TRBV11-2 and TRBJ1-2, with D unclear. The CDR3 is made up of 15 amino acids. V lost 1 base to trimming and J lost 2 bases, with 11 bases between them. Germline values: CDR1 SGHAT, CDR2 FQNNGV. The CDR3 nucleotides are TGTGCCAGCAGCTTAGCGTCGGGTTACAACTATGGCTACACCTTC. Translating it yields CASSLASGYNYGYTF.

J is TRBJ1-5 and V is TRBV19, with TRBD1 as a possible D gene (5 bases). CDR1 LNHDA and CDR2 SQIVND come from the germline V gene (reference sequence). Trimming removed 3 bases from V and 1 base from J, with 10 bases in between. CDR3 length: 15 residues. The CDR3 protein is CASSMGGASNQPQHF. Written as DNA, the CDR3 is TGTGCCAGTAGTATGGGAGGGGCGAGCAATCAGCCCCAGCATTTT.

This CDR3 reads CASRIRGAEAFF. DNA of the CDR3: TGTGCCAGCAGAATTCGGGGGGCTGAAGCTTTCTTT. The chain couples TRBV28 to TRBJ1-1; weak D call: TRBD1 (5 bases). Germline CDR1 MDHEN, CDR2 SYDVKM. The CDR3 contains 12 residues. V lost 6 bases and J lost 6, with 11 bases in between.

The J gene is TRBJ1-1, the V gene TRBV28, with a possible D match to TRBD1 (5 bases). The CDR3 spans 14 residues. The germline V gene has CDR1 MDHEN and CDR2 SYDVKM. With 5 bases removed from V and 4 bases from J, the gap between germline ends came to 14 bases. CDR3 sequence (DNA): TGTGCCAGCAGTGTGGGGGGTTTGAGCACTGAAGCTTTCTTT. The encoded protein is CASSVGGLSTEAFF.

This clone was seen more than once but under ten times. The gene calls are TRBV5-6 and TRBJ1-4; D gene uncertain. The ends were cut back, 3 bases at V and 8 bases at J, with 8 bases in the middle. CDR3 length: 12 residues. Germline assignment: CDR1 SGHDT and CDR2 YYEEEE. CDR3 sequence reads: CASSSSVEKLFF. The CDR3 DNA sequence: TGTGCCAGCAGCTCCTCAGTGGAAAAACTGTTTTTT.

The chain couples TRBV5-1 to TRBJ1-1, with D possibly TRBD1 on 5 matching bases. Per germline, CDR1 SGHRS and CDR2 YFSETQ. With 6 bases removed from V and 4 bases from J, the gap between germline ends came to 19 bases. CDR3 size: 15 residues. CDR3 coding DNA: TGCGCCAGCACTCCCTCTGTTGGAGGGGTCACTGAAGCTTTCTTT. This codes for CASTPSVGGVTEAFF.

The rearrangement uses TRBV29-1 and TRBJ2-7; the D gene is possibly TRBD1 (6 bases). The CDR3 is made up of 14 amino acids. Germline CDR1 SQVTM, CDR2 ANQGSEA. Trimming took off 5 bases at V and 1 base at J, with 15 bases between the two ends. CDR3 bases: TGCAGCGTTTGCGCCGGGACAAATTCCTACGAGCAGTACTTC. Residues: CSVCAGTNSYEQYF.

The chain links TRBV6-5 to TRBJ1-1, with D possibly TRBD1 on 5 matching bases. V shed 5 bases and J shed 4 bases, with 14 bases lying between them. The germline V gene encodes CDR1 MNHEY and CDR2 SVGAGI. The CDR3 contains 14 residues. CDR3 in DNA: TGTGCCAGCAGTCCCCGCGGAGGGGTCACTGAAGCTTTCTTT. This sequence encodes CASSPRGGVTEAFF.

This sequence joins TRBV2 and TRBJ2-7, with 7 bases that match TRBD2. Per germline, CDR1 SNHLY and CDR2 FYNNEI. The ends lost 1 base at V and 7 bases at J; junction bases unmatched: 10. The length of the CDR3 is 15 residues. CDR3 sequence: CASSEGGSGGPEQYF. The CDR3 DNA follows: TGTGCCAGCAGTGAAGGGGGGTCGGGGGGACCGGAGCAGTACTTC.

This clone was seen just once. J is TRBJ1-1 and V is TRBV25-1; the D gene is possibly TRBD1 (6 bases). CDR3 length equals 13 residues. Germline lookup yields CDR1 MGHDK and CDR2 SYGVNS. V shed 6 bases and J shed 3 bases, with 11 bases lying between them. CDR3 sequence: CASRNRDYTEAFF. As DNA, the CDR3 is TGTGCCAGCAGAAACAGGGATTACACTGAAGCTTTCTTT.

This clone has more than one count but fewer than ten. This chain uses TRBV10-1 with TRBJ1-1; D is ambiguous. V was shortened by 4 bases and J by 1 base, with 13 bases between the two germline ends. There are 15 residues in the CDR3. Germline V CDR1 and CDR2: WNHNN, SYGVQD (reference sequence). The CDR3 sequence: CASSAAAQENTEAFF. CDR3 sequence (DNA): TGCGCCAGCAGTGCCGCGGCCCAAGAGAACACTGAAGCTTTCTTT.

Concerning this clone: Distinct nucleotide sequences in the sample also encode this CDR3. The chain uses TRBV15 and TRBJ2-7, with 8 bases that match TRBD1. The ends lost 5 bases at V and 2 bases at J; junction bases unmatched: 5. Germline loops: CDR1 LNHNV, CDR2 YYDKDF (reference sequence). There are 14 residues in the CDR3. Here the CDR3 DNA reads TGTGCCACCAGCCGTGGACAGGGAACCTACGAGCAGTACTTC. Its translation is CATSRGQGTYEQYF.

The DNA of the CDR3 is TGTGCCAGCAGTTTAATAACGGGGAACCAAGAGACCCAGTACTTC. Amino acids: CASSLITGNQETQYF. This chain uses TRBV28 with TRBJ2-5; perhaps TRBD2 as D (5 bases). Germline V gives CDR1 MDHEN, CDR2 SYDVKM. Trimming left V 2 bases short and J 0 bases short, with 10 bases between. CDR3 length: 15 amino acids.

The chain combines TRBV5-1 with TRBJ1-2; TRBD1 matches 10 bases. The germline V gene has CDR1 SGHRS and CDR2 YFSETQ. Unmatched junction bases numbered 8, after V lost 4 bases and J lost 5 bases. The CDR3 is made up of 15 amino acids. The CDR3 reads CASSPPGQGSYGYTF. As DNA, the CDR3 is TGCGCCAGCAGCCCACCGGGACAGGGGTCTTATGGCTACACCTTC.

This sequence joins TRBV7-9 and TRBJ2-1; D remains ambiguous. V lost 0 bases to trimming and J lost 7 bases, with 7 bases between them. CDR1 is SEHNR and CDR2 is FQNEAQ in the germline V gene (reference sequence). This CDR3 contains 13 residues. CDR3 sequence (DNA): TGTGCCAGCAGCTTAGCGCTAGAGAATGAGCAGTTCTTC. Translated: CASSLALENEQFF.

The CDR3 loop reads CASSLDTPNTGELFF. The CDR3 DNA is TGCGCCAGCAGCTTGGACACACCGAACACCGGGGAGCTGTTTTTT. This sequence joins TRBV5-1 and TRBJ2-2; D is unresolved. Germline assignment: CDR1 SGHRS and CDR2 YFSETQ. Trimming pared 0 bases from V and 0 bases from J, leaving 6 bases between. This CDR3 spans 15 amino acids.

The V gene is TRBV30, the J gene TRBJ2-2; perhaps TRBD2 as D (6 bases). V dropped 3 bases and J dropped 0 bases, with 8 bases sitting between them. Per the germline V gene, CDR1 is GTSNPN and CDR2 is SVGIG (reference sequence). This CDR3 has 14 amino acids. This CDR3 reads CAWRTSPNTGELFF. The CDR3, as DNA: TGTGCCTGGAGAACTAGCCCGAACACCGGGGAGCTGTTTTTT. Supplemented by reference TRBV30 and TRBJ2-2, the full variable domain reads SQTIHQWPATLVQPVGSPLSLECTVEGTSNPNLYWYRQAAGRGLQLLFYSVGIGQISSEVPQNLSASRPQDRQFILSSKKLLLSDSGFYLCAWRTSPNTGELFFGEGSRLTVL.

The rearrangement uses TRBV7-2 and TRBJ1-4; a possible D gene is TRBD1 (5 bases). V dropped 4 bases and J dropped 8 bases, with 17 bases sitting between them. CDR3 length equals 15 residues. CDR1 is SGHTA and CDR2 is FQGNSA in the germline V gene. DNA for the CDR3: TGTGCCAGCAGCTCGCAGGGAGGGGCTGGCGAAAAACTGTTTTTT. Translation: CASSSQGGAGEKLFF. Full variable domain (outside the CDR3, taken from reference TRBV7-2 and TRBJ1-4): GAGVSQSPSNKVTEKGKDVELRCDPISGHTALYWYRQSLGQGLEFLIYFQGNSAPDKSGLPSDRFSAERTGGSVSTLTIQRTQQEDSAVYLCASSSQGGAGEKLFFGSGTQLSVL.

This rearrangement joins TRBV18 to TRBJ2-3; TRBD2 agrees at 7 bases. This CDR3 is built from 14 residues. The J segment lost 5 bases and the V segment lost 3 bases, leaving 5 bases of the junction unmatched. Germline loops: CDR1 KGHSH, CDR2 LQKENI. CDR3 in amino acids: CASSPRGSVDTQYF. The CDR3 DNA is TGTGCCAGCTCACCGCGGGGGTCCGTAGATACGCAGTATTTT.

This clone was observed once. The genes are TRBV27 and TRBJ2-7, with D tentatively TRBD1 (6 bases). V lost 5 bases and J 4 bases, leaving 24 bases between the germline ends. The CDR3 consists of 17 residues. The germline gives CDR1 MNHEY, CDR2 SMNVEV (reference sequence). CDR3 coding DNA: TGTGCCAGCAGTCCCGATCACAGGGATCTTTCTCCTTACGAGCAGTACTTC. This encodes CASSPDHRDLSPYEQYF.

This chain connects TRBV9 to TRBJ1-4; weak D call: TRBD1 (5 bases). V shed 0 bases and J shed 5 bases, with 11 bases lying between them. In germline, CDR1 is SGDLS, CDR2 YYNGEE. CDR3 length: 15 amino acids. The CDR3: CASSVGGIQNEKLFF. As DNA, the CDR3 is TGTGCCAGCAGCGTAGGGGGCATTCAAAATGAAAAACTGTTTTTT.

The chain is built from TRBV5-1 and TRBJ2-5; TRBD2 matches at 7 bases. This CDR3 spans 17 amino acids. CDR1 SGHRS and CDR2 YFSETQ come from the germline V gene. V shed 0 bases, J shed 0 bases, and the junction held 8 bases outside the gene matches. CDR3 in amino acids: CASSLGVGGGYQETQYF. The CDR3 nucleotides are TGCGCCAGCAGCTTGGGAGTCGGCGGGGGTTACCAAGAGACCCAGTACTTC.

The genes are TRBV6-1 and TRBJ2-7; the D gene is possibly TRBD1 (5 bases). V lost 6 bases, J lost 0 bases, and 9 bases lay in between. Germline CDR1 and CDR2: MNHNS and SASEGT. The CDR3 is 13 residues long. The CDR3 is CASRGPSSYEQYF. Here the CDR3 DNA reads TGTGCCAGCAGGGGGCCGAGCTCCTACGAGCAGTACTTC.

The rearrangement links TRBV10-3 to TRBJ1-3; D not certain. V was pared by 3 bases and J by 0 bases, with 6 bases between. The CDR3 covers 14 residues. Germline assignment: CDR1 ENHRY and CDR2 SYGVKD. The CDR3: CAISDLLSGNTIYF. The CDR3 region has the DNA TGTGCCATCAGTGACCTCCTCTCTGGAAACACCATATATTTT.

The rearrangement links TRBV7-2 to TRBJ1-5, with TRBD1 matching over 9 bases. The germline CDR1 and CDR2 sequences are SGHTA and FQGNSA. CDR3 length: 17 amino acids. V lost 5 bases to trimming and J lost 6 bases; unmatched junction nucleotides: 14. The CDR3 region is CASSTTPGTGWAQPQHF. CDR3 nucleotides: TGTGCCAGCAGCACCACTCCCGGGACAGGGTGGGCTCAGCCCCAGCATTTT.

A remark on this clone: An end of the junction differs from the germline gene, which may be a read error. This chain uses TRBV7-2 with TRBJ2-7; 10 bases match TRBD2. In germline, CDR1 is SGHTA, CDR2 FQGNSA. CDR3 size: 15 residues. The DNA of the CDR3 is TGTGCCAGCAGTTTAGTAGCGGGAGGAGAGTACGAGCAGTACTTC. Residues: CASSLVAGGEYEQYF.